This T cell receptor (beta chain) was identified in a study of blood T cell repertoires in COVID-19. On the study more broadly: Sites across the United States, Italy and Spain contributed samples from acute and convalescent COVID-19. T cells, B-cell-depleted T cells, or PBMCs supplied cDNA or gDNA.

V gave up 4 bases and J gave up 5 bases; unmatched junction bases: 2. Germline loops: CDR1 MDHEN, CDR2 SYDVKM. This CDR3 has 12 amino acids. Original data processing: Estimated nucleated cell counts came from reference gene primer amplification. Profiling relied on immunoSEQ multiplex PCR, and the TCRdb table lists in-frame clones only, not all of them. V and J calls and clone size are as listed in that table; D and trimming were resolved from the DNA. The sample carries roughly 290,000 clones, about 90% recorded once. The specimen was peripheral blood. The chain combines TRBV28 with TRBJ2-7, with TRBD1 identical over 7 bases. This receptor was taken from a woman aged 25-40 years who had recovered from COVID-19. CDR3 sequence: CASSSDRDEQYF. The CDR3 DNA sequence: TGTGCCAGCAGTTCCGACAGGGACGAGCAGTACTTC.